This record looks at one T cell receptor (beta chain) sequence and its context. The antigen is not known. Only in-frame clones appear in the TCRdb table, and some are missing; sequencing was by immunoSEQ multiplex PCR. The table lists 9,900 or so clones, about four fifths of them singletons. V dropped 4 bases and J dropped 3 bases, with 10 bases sitting between them. CDR1 SGHRS and CDR2 YFSETQ come from the germline V gene. The CDR3 consists of 13 residues. The sample originates from a study of follicular helper T cells after annual influenza vaccination. General study points: Each annual vaccination recalled recurring oligoclonal ICOS+CD38+ cTfh clonotypes. Change in circulating plasmablasts correlated with ICOS+CD38+ cTfh clonality change.

Time point noted: 2014-2015 season, 7 days after vaccination. The specimen comprised CXCR5- memory CD4+ T cells sorted from blood, sampled 7 days after influenza vaccination. This chain links TRBV5-1 with TRBJ1-2; perhaps TRBD1 as D (5 bases). The receptor was derived from an adult who received the influenza vaccine. CDR3 sequence (DNA): TGCGCCAGCAGCCCCGACAGATACTATGGCTACACCTTC. It translates to CASSPDRYYGYTF.